This entry features one T cell receptor (beta chain) sequence. Its antigen is not known. These data come from a study of cytomegalovirus exposure and HLA in healthy donors. The overall study: Among approximately 390 genotyped donors, around 80% fell in the Caucasian-associated ancestry cluster.

The PCR ran on 60 Vbeta and 13 Jbeta primers. TCRdb's table, derived via immunoSEQ multiplex PCR, lists solely in-frame clones and lacks some. The sample carries about 140,000 clones, more than 60% recorded once. From germline, CDR1 is SEHNR and CDR2 FQNEAQ (reference sequence). Trimming shortened V by 8 bases and J by 5 bases, and 13 bases separated the two germline ends. The CDR3 loop spans 12 amino acids. General study findings and limits: A list of 150 or so TCR beta chains associated with cytomegalovirus was given.

The genes are TRBV7-9 and TRBJ2-7; D is possibly TRBD2 (5 bases). What was sequenced was PBMCs. The TCR comes from a young man in good health and CMV-seropositive. The CDR3 DNA sequence: TGTGCCAGCTTTGACTATATGGACGAGCAGTACTTC. This translates into CASFDYMDEQYF.